This T cell receptor (beta chain) was captured by sequencing in a study of PD-1 blockade in classical Hodgkin lymphoma. The CDR3 is made up of 11 amino acids. Trimming took off 3 bases at V and 6 bases at J, with 8 bases between the two ends. Germline lookup yields CDR1 DFQATT and CDR2 SNEGSKA (reference sequence). TCRdb keeps only in-frame clones here, not all; method: immunoSEQ multiplex PCR. The sample holds 28,000 or so clones, roughly 72% seen once. A word on this clone: Its matching antigen is unknown.

As for time point: cycle 4 day 1 (C4D1), after more than 5 weeks of nivolumab. Every one of the patients relapsed after autologous stem cell transplantation (brentuximab vedotin exposure was variable). Findings of the study overall: Prior to therapy, complete responders displayed diversity much like that of newly diagnosed patients.

The rearrangement joins TRBV20-1 to TRBJ1-2; D not certain. This sample comprised peripheral blood mononuclear cells (PBMCs), obtained before the fourth cycle of nivolumab. The receptor was derived from a human donor with classical Hodgkin lymphoma. This chain's CDR3 is CSASNGNGYTF. CDR3 nucleotide sequence: TGCAGTGCTAGTAACGGGAATGGCTACACCTTC.